This TCR beta chain stems from a study of T cell repertoires in cytomegalovirus infection. Study outcomes and limitations: CMV-specific TCR beta clonotypes restricted by HLA-C were the ones dominating the ex vivo response.

In TCRdb, the reads were re-called with MiXCR into one record per CDR3 protein. The sample contains 170,000 or so distinct CDR3 sequences, 15% to 20% of which appear only once. Germline CDR1 is MNHNS and CDR2 is SASEGT. V lost 6 bases, J lost 9 bases, and 18 bases lay in between. The CDR3 sequence is 14 residues long. For this clonotype: The antigen is not known.

The rearrangement joins TRBV6-1 to TRBJ2-4, with D perhaps TRBD2 (6 bases). Source material: CD8+ T cells from PBMCs. This receptor was obtained from a human donor in good health (CMV status not recorded). Some clones in this sample may be carry-over from other donors' samples. Here the CDR3 DNA reads TGTGCCAGCAGCCCAGTGGTGGGGGGTACCATTCAGTACTTC. This gives the protein CASSPVVGGTIQYF.